The clone carrying this TCR beta chain came up many times. This specimen belongs to a study of T cells in Graves' hyperthyroidism and ophthalmopathy. From RNA transcripts, TCR beta CDR3 regions were amplified. When the TCR CDR3 underwent first-round RT-PCR, the HTBI primer set was used. TCRdb reprocessed the multiplex PCR reads with MiXCR, giving one entry per CDR3 protein. The sample includes 300,000 to 400,000 distinct CDR3 sequences, 13% of them seen just once. Germline values: CDR1 SGHTA, CDR2 FQGNSA. Trimming removed 5 bases from V and 9 bases from J, with 11 bases in between. This CDR3 is 11 amino acids long.

The chain couples TRBV7-2 to TRBJ2-7, with no clear D. The sequencing sample was made of blood. This sequence originates from a woman in her late teens or twenties with Graves' hyperthyroidism. CDR3 loop: CASSLATAQYF. In DNA, the CDR3 is TGTGCCAGCAGCCTGGCCACGGCGCAGTACTTC.